Presented here are 32 T cell receptor beta chains from one specimen sequenced in a study of cytomegalovirus exposure and HLA in healthy donors (dated by TCRdb to about 2017). The protocol used for the library was the immunoSEQ multiplex PCR assay. For the multiplex PCR, a mixture combining 60 forward primers for TCR Vbeta segments and 13 reverse primers for TCR Jbeta segments was used. Imported from immuneACCESS, the table was reduced by TCRdb to in-frame sequences with V and J called. These copies leave out some clones; in studies compared against another copy, an unresolved V gene accounts for under half, and the cause of the remainder is not known. The sample contains 120,000 to 150,000 clones, about 85% of them found a single time. 3.1% of the sample goes to the ten largest clones. Sequenced input: PBMCs. These receptors came from a female donor in good health and CMV-seronegative.

V is TRBV5-6 and J is TRBJ1-1; D perhaps matches TRBD1 (5 bases). There are 15 residues in the CDR3. The germline V gene has CDR1 SGHDT and CDR2 YYEEEE. The V and J ends lost 4 bases and 1 base respectively, with 14 bases between them. The CDR3: CASSDWGRPNTEAFF. DNA for the CDR3: TGTGCCAGCAGCGACTGGGGCAGGCCGAACACTGAAGCTTTCTTT.

V and J are TRBV6-5 and TRBJ2-1, with TRBD1 identical over 7 bases. J was trimmed by 6 bases and V by 6 bases; bases with no gene match: 11. CDR3 length equals 15 residues. Germline assignment: CDR1 MNHEY and CDR2 SVGAGI. As DNA, the CDR3 is TGTGCCAGCAGGATTACCGGGACAGCTACCAATGAGCAGTTCTTC. Translating it yields CASRITGTATNEQFF.

The V call is TRBV30, the J call TRBJ2-2; 7 nucleotides agree with TRBD2. CDR3 length: 16 amino acids. V lost 2 bases and J lost 6; bases outside the gene matches: 12. Germline assignment: CDR1 GTSNPN and CDR2 SVGIG (reference sequence). The CDR3 DNA sequence: TGTGCCTGGAGTAGCGGGGCGGGGTGGGCGCCCGGGGAGCTGTTTTTT. It specifies CAWSSGAGWAPGELFF. The whole variable domain, filled in from reference TRBV30 and TRBJ2-2, reads SQTIHQWPATLVQPVGSPLSLECTVEGTSNPNLYWYRQAAGRGLQLLFYSVGIGQISSEVPQNLSASRPQDRQFILSSKKLLLSDSGFYLCAWSSGAGWAPGELFFGEGSRLTVL.

The chain carries TRBV6-5 and TRBJ2-7, with TRBD2 identical over 12 bases. The germline V gene encodes CDR1 MNHEY and CDR2 SVGAGI. Unmatched junction bases numbered 1, after V lost 4 bases and J lost 3 bases. The CDR3 consists of 14 residues. CDR3 coding DNA: TGTGCCAGCAGTTCGGGACTAGCGGGCTACGAGCAGTACTTC. Protein sequence: CASSSGLAGYEQYF.

The V gene is TRBV5-1, the J gene TRBJ2-5; D is unclear. This CDR3 has 11 residues. CDR1 is SGHRS, CDR2 YFSETQ, per germline. Trimming took off 0 bases at V and 6 bases at J, with 3 bases between the two ends. The CDR3 nucleotides read TGCGCCAGCAGCTTGGACAAGACCCAGTACTTC. Its translation: CASSLDKTQYF.

V gene TRBV7-2 combines with J gene TRBJ2-7, with 9 bases lining up with TRBD1. CDR3 length: 14 amino acids. V was clipped by 5 bases and J by 2 bases; unmatched bases: 4. The germline V gene encodes CDR1 SGHTA and CDR2 FQGNSA. CDR3 residues: CASSGDRGAYEQYF. The CDR3 DNA follows: TGTGCCAGCAGCGGCGACAGGGGGGCCTACGAGCAGTACTTC. Using reference TRBV7-2 and TRBJ2-7 for the parts outside the CDR3, the full variable domain is GAGVSQSPSNKVTEKGKDVELRCDPISGHTALYWYRQSLGQGLEFLIYFQGNSAPDKSGLPSDRFSAERTGGSVSTLTIQRTQQEDSAVYLCASSGDRGAYEQYFGPGTRLTVT.

V is TRBV19 and J is TRBJ1-1, with 10 nucleotides matching TRBD1. The germline V gene has CDR1 LNHDA and CDR2 SQIVND (reference sequence). V dropped 5 bases and J dropped 2; count of bases not matched to a gene: 2. The CDR3 has 14 residues. CDR3 in amino acids: CASSRQGANTEAFF. DNA of the CDR3: TGTGCCAGTAGTCGACAGGGGGCTAACACTGAAGCTTTCTTT.

The rearrangement links TRBV7-2 to TRBJ2-7, with unresolved D. Trimming stripped 4 bases from V and 2 bases from J, with 6 bases between. The CDR3 sequence is 12 residues long. In germline, CDR1 is SGHTA, CDR2 FQGNSA. The CDR3 loop is CASSSLTYEQYF. As DNA, the CDR3 is TGTGCCAGCAGCTCCCTTACCTACGAGCAGTACTTC.

This sequence joins TRBV30 and TRBJ2-3; 13 bases line up with TRBD2. The CDR3 sequence is 14 residues long. Germline CDR1 and CDR2: GTSNPN and SVGIG (reference sequence). V shed 3 bases and J 5 bases; nucleotides not matched to a gene: 2. The chain's CDR3 is CAWRLAGGKDTQYF. The CDR3 bases are TGTGCCTGGAGACTAGCGGGGGGGAAAGATACGCAGTATTTT.

The chain joins TRBV7-9 to TRBJ2-3, with TRBD2 matching 7 bases. The CDR3 totals 15 residues. Germline V lookup: CDR1 SEHNR, CDR2 FQNEAQ (reference sequence). V trimming: 5 bases; J trimming: 0 bases; junction bases outside the gene matches: 5. The CDR3 region is CASSPVAGSTDTQYF. CDR3 coding DNA: TGTGCCAGCAGCCCCGTAGCGGGTAGCACAGATACGCAGTATTTT.

The chain couples TRBV29-1 to TRBJ1-2, with TRBD1 matching 7 bases. From germline, CDR1 is SQVTM and CDR2 ANQGSEA. V shed 5 bases, J shed 4 bases, and the junction held 7 bases outside the gene matches. The CDR3 length is 13 residues. The CDR3 DNA follows: TGCAGCGTTCCGACTACAGGGGTCTATGGCTACACCTTC. Protein sequence: CSVPTTGVYGYTF.

About this clone itself: The same CDR3 arises from other DNA sequences in this sample as well. The chain recombines TRBV7-2 with TRBJ2-6, with D unclear. V dropped 5 bases and J dropped 0 bases, with 5 bases sitting between them. The CDR3 sequence is 14 residues long. Germline CDR1 reads SGHTA; CDR2 reads FQGNSA. Written as DNA, the CDR3 is TGTGCCAGCAGCCCCAGCTCTGGGGCCAACGTCCTGACTTTC. It is translated as CASSPSSGANVLTF.

The J gene is TRBJ2-3, the V gene TRBV7-2; 7 bases match TRBD1. Germline CDR1 and CDR2: SGHTA and FQGNSA. There are 15 residues in the CDR3. Trimming at V came to 1 base and at J to 8 bases, leaving 9 bases not matched to a gene. The chain's CDR3 is CASSLERGPKLTQYF. For the CDR3, the DNA is TGTGCCAGCAGCTTAGAAAGGGGGCCCAAACTTACGCAGTATTTT.

The V gene is TRBV6-6, the J gene TRBJ1-3, with 9 bases aligning to TRBD1. The CDR3 is 16 residues long. Trimming removed 5 bases from V and 3 bases from J; junction bases left unmatched: 8. Per germline, CDR1 MNHNY and CDR2 SVGAGI (reference sequence). The CDR3 loop is CASSAAGQGGGNTIYF. CDR3 coding DNA: TGTGCCAGCAGTGCGGCGGGACAGGGCGGTGGAAACACCATATATTTT.

The V and J genes are TRBV5-5 and TRBJ2-7; TRBD1 aligns across 9 bases. This CDR3 is built from 15 residues. With V trimmed by 1 base and J by 5 bases, 7 bases remained unmatched. Germline-derived CDR1 and CDR2 are SGHKS and YYEKEE (reference sequence). This CDR3 is CASSLWGQGNNEQYF. The CDR3 nucleotides are TGTGCCAGCAGCTTGTGGGGACAGGGTAATAACGAGCAGTACTTC.

V is TRBV2 and J is TRBJ2-1; TRBD1 is a possible D gene (5 bases). The CDR3 runs to 13 residues. Germline CDR1 is SNHLY and CDR2 is FYNNEI. Trimming removed 2 bases at V and 7 bases at J, with 9 bases between. CDR3 nucleotide sequence: TGTGCCAGCAGTGAAACAGGTCCAAATGAGCAGTTCTTC. Its translation is CASSETGPNEQFF. Drawing the rest from reference TRBV2 and TRBJ2-1, the complete variable domain is EPEVTQTPSHQVTQMGQEVILRCVPISNHLYFYWYRQILGQKVEFLVSFYNNEISEKSEIFDDQFSVERPDGSNFTLKIRSTKLEDSAMYFCASSETGPNEQFFGPGTRLTVL.

The chain employs TRBV19 and TRBJ2-6, with D perhaps TRBD2 (5 bases). Trimming cost V 5 bases and J 2 bases, with 7 bases left between them. The CDR3 sequence is 14 residues long. From germline, CDR1 is LNHDA and CDR2 SQIVND (reference sequence). CDR3: CASSPGTGANVLTF. The CDR3 DNA follows: TGTGCCAGTAGTCCCGGGACTGGGGCCAACGTCCTGACTTTC.

The chain couples TRBV30 to TRBJ2-1; D is unclear. From germline, CDR1 is GTSNPN and CDR2 SVGIG (reference sequence). The CDR3 contains 12 residues. V was clipped by 2 bases and J by 9 bases, with 11 bases between them. The CDR3 DNA sequence: TGTGCCTGGAGTCCGGTGGAGAGTGAGCAGTTCTTC. This encodes CAWSPVESEQFF.

CDR3 DNA sequence: TGTGCCAGCAGCTTGGGACAGGGAGATTCACCCCTCCACTTT. Translation gives CASSLGQGDSPLHF. The chain recombines TRBV5-6 with TRBJ1-6; 7 bases fit TRBD1. This CDR3 has 14 amino acids. The J segment lost 8 bases and the V segment lost 0 bases, leaving 2 bases of the junction unmatched. Germline CDR1 and CDR2: SGHDT and YYEEEE.

J is TRBJ1-1 and V is TRBV6-5, with D unresolved. CDR1 and CDR2 from the germline V gene are MNHEY and SVGAGI. The ends were cut back, 6 bases at V and 0 bases at J, with 11 bases in the middle. The CDR3 contains 14 residues. In nucleotides, the CDR3 is TGTGCCAGCAGCATCCCAGGCATGAACACTGAAGCTTTCTTT. The encoded protein is CASSIPGMNTEAFF.

The chain combines TRBV10-3 with TRBJ1-5; the D is unclear. Between the trimmed V and J ends, which lost 9 bases and 7 bases, there was a span of 16 bases. Germline lookup yields CDR1 ENHRY and CDR2 SYGVKD. This CDR3 contains 13 residues. The CDR3 nucleotides are TGTGCCATAACGGCGGTCGTAGGACAGCCCCAGCATTTT. Protein sequence: CAITAVVGQPQHF.

This clone showed up just a few times. V usage is TRBV30 and J usage is TRBJ1-2; 8 bases are a match to TRBD1. The CDR3 sequence is 12 residues long. Losses at the gene ends were 5 bases for V and 4 bases for J; bases not matched to a gene: 3. From germline, CDR1 is GTSNPN and CDR2 SVGIG (reference sequence). The CDR3 here is CAWGQGSYGYTF. In DNA form, the CDR3 reads TGTGCCTGGGGACAGGGTTCCTATGGCTACACCTTC. Using reference TRBV30 and TRBJ1-2 for the parts outside the CDR3, the full variable domain is SQTIHQWPATLVQPVGSPLSLECTVEGTSNPNLYWYRQAAGRGLQLLFYSVGIGQISSEVPQNLSASRPQDRQFILSSKKLLLSDSGFYLCAWGQGSYGYTFGSGTRLTVV.

V is TRBV19 and J is TRBJ1-6, with a tentative D call TRBD1 (5 bases). The CDR3 spans 14 residues. The germline V gene encodes CDR1 LNHDA and CDR2 SQIVND (reference sequence). The V and J ends lost 5 bases and 10 bases respectively, with 15 bases between them. The DNA of the CDR3 is TGTGCCAGTAGTGACGGATCGGGGGGATCACCCCTCCACTTT. This codes for CASSDGSGGSPLHF. Together with reference TRBV19 and TRBJ1-6, the CDR3 gives the full variable domain: DGGITQSPKYLFRKEGQNVTLSCEQNLNHDAMYWYRQDPGQGLRLIYYSQIVNDFQKGDIAEGYSVSREKKESFPLTVTSAQKNPTAFYLCASSDGSGGSPLHFGNGTRLTVT.

J is TRBJ1-2 and V is TRBV30; weak D call: TRBD1 (5 bases). The V gene's germline CDR1 is GTSNPN and CDR2 SVGIG (reference sequence). The CDR3 is made up of 14 amino acids. The V and J ends lost 4 bases and 6 bases respectively, with 18 bases between them. The CDR3 coding sequence is TGTGCCTGGATCCAGGGCGGTGGAGATAATGGCTACACCTTC. Translation: CAWIQGGGDNGYTF.

The CDR3 DNA reads TGCGCCAGCAGCCGGTCCGATAGCGGGAACTCCTACGAGCAGTACTTC. Residues: CASSRSDSGNSYEQYF. The V call is TRBV4-1, the J call TRBJ2-7, with 8 bases fitting TRBD2. CDR1 and CDR2 (germline): MGHRA, YSYEKL. CDR3 size: 16 residues. With V trimmed by 4 bases and J by 0 bases, 8 bases remained unmatched.

The chain uses TRBV6-5 and TRBJ2-1; TRBD2 is a possible D gene (6 bases). V lost 1 base and J 7 bases, leaving 11 bases between the germline ends. From germline, CDR1 is MNHEY and CDR2 SVGAGI. The length of the CDR3 is 14 residues. CDR3 sequence: CASSYLSGDNEQFF. Written as DNA, the CDR3 is TGTGCCAGCAGTTACTTATCGGGAGATAATGAGCAGTTCTTC.

This chain connects TRBV5-4 to TRBJ2-5; 9 nucleotides match TRBD2. This CDR3 has 17 amino acids. The V and J ends lost 0 bases and 2 bases, in that order; junction bases with no gene match: 8. The germline V gene has CDR1 SGHNT and CDR2 YYREEE (reference sequence). The CDR3 loop reads CASSLVASGGIQETQYF. For the CDR3, the DNA is TGTGCCAGCAGCTTGGTGGCCAGCGGGGGGATTCAAGAGACCCAGTACTTC.

The genes are TRBV5-1 and TRBJ2-1; TRBD2 is a possible D gene (6 bases). The CDR3 is 15 residues long. The V and J ends lost 2 bases and 1 base respectively, with 10 bases between them. Germline assignment: CDR1 SGHRS and CDR2 YFSETQ. CDR3 in DNA: TGCGCCAGCAGCTTAGGCGGGGTGTCCTACAATGAGCAGTTCTTC. Translating gives CASSLGGVSYNEQFF.

The chain is built from TRBV15 and TRBJ2-5, with TRBD2 identical over 7 bases. V was pared by 1 base and J by 5 bases, with 1 base of the junction left unmatched. The CDR3 consists of 13 residues. CDR1 and CDR2 (germline): LNHNV, YYDKDF (reference sequence). The CDR3, as DNA: TGTGCCACCAGCAGAGGGGAGGGGGAGACCCAGTACTTC. The encoded protein is CATSRGEGETQYF.

This sequence joins TRBV4-1 and TRBJ2-7; D remains unclear. The CDR3 extends over 14 amino acids. Germline V gene sequence: CDR1 MGHRA, CDR2 YSYEKL. V shed 4 bases and J shed 5 bases, with 15 bases lying between them. The CDR3 here is CASSPGSGAHEQYF. CDR3 bases: TGCGCCAGCAGCCCAGGATCCGGCGCGCACGAGCAGTACTTC.

The sample holds a few counts of this clone. V is TRBV5-1 and J is TRBJ2-7, with a weak D call TRBD1 (9 bases). Germline assignment: CDR1 SGHRS and CDR2 YFSETQ. The V end was cut by 1 base, the J end by 4 bases, with 15 bases between. This CDR3 has 15 amino acids. The CDR3 loop is CASSLTGGGGYEQYF. CDR3 nucleotides: TGCGCCAGCAGCTTGACAGGGGGCGGGGGGTACGAGCAGTACTTC.

The V and J genes are TRBV11-2 and TRBJ2-7; TRBD1 matches 9 bases. With V trimmed by 1 base and J by 5 bases, 9 bases remained unmatched. The CDR3 has 16 residues. CDR1 is SGHAT, CDR2 FQNNGV, per germline. The CDR3 spells CASSLVYRGLRNEQYF. For the CDR3, the DNA is TGTGCCAGCAGCTTAGTTTACAGGGGGCTCCGTAACGAGCAGTACTTC.